This TCR beta chain appears in the sequencing data of a study of shared clonotypes between healthy human individuals. Regarding the study as a whole: Larger richness was generally estimated for naive than memory subsets. Against clonotypes common to all four donors, non-shared ones had lower generation probabilities.

Between the trimmed V and J ends, which lost 4 bases and 5 bases, there was a span of 20 bases. This CDR3 spans 16 amino acids. From germline, CDR1 is SGHNT and CDR2 YYREEE (reference sequence). The assay was immunoSEQ multiplex PCR, and TCRdb's table has in-frame clones only and misses some. The sample records hundreds of thousands of clones, 60% to 75% being singletons. This clone was recorded a few times. Its antigen is unidentified. The specimen was memory CD4+ T cells sorted from blood. This sample's subset: CD45RA-negative fraction. This rearrangement joins TRBV5-4 to TRBJ2-3, with D perhaps matching TRBD1 or TRBD2 (5 bases each). The receptor was isolated from a woman in her twenties or thirties in good health. Here the CDR3 reads CASSAPQGAGRDTQYF. The CDR3 nucleotides are TGTGCCAGCAGCGCCCCCCAAGGGGCAGGGAGAGATACGCAGTATTTT.